The rows below give T cell receptor beta chains drawn from one sample of a study of T cell responses to AZD1222 COVID-19 vaccine. The assay was immunoSEQ multiplex PCR, and TCRdb's table has in-frame clones only and misses some. The table includes 83,000 or so clones, approximately 89% detected once. The sample consisted of peripheral blood, taken 28 days after the second AZD1222 dose. These receptors originate from an adult who received the AZD1222 COVID-19 vaccine. CDR3s include the opening cysteine and the closing phenylalanine or tryptophan. A D gene is named only where the DNA matches it firmly. Clone size is not always given. Where it is, it says once, few, many or a class for expanded clones.

-	-	TRBJ1-5	TRBV19	CASSIDRRGNQPQHF	TGTGCCAGTAGTATAGATCGGAGGGGCAATCAGCCCCAGCATTTT
-	-	TRBJ2-7	TRBV18	CASSPSGAEQYF	TGTGCCAGCTCACCTAGTGGGGCGGAGCAGTACTTC
-	TRBD1	TRBJ1-1	TRBV2	CARTGPEAFF	TGTGCCAGGACAGGGCCTGAAGCTTTCTTT
-	-	TRBJ1-2	TRBV27	CASSPRGTDGPPLMGGYTF	TGTGCCAGCAGTCCCCGGGGGACGGACGGACCTCCTCTGATGGGGGGCTACACCTTC
-	-	TRBJ2-2	TRBV3-1/TRBV3-2	CASSHGTKLGLPNTGELFF	TGTGCCAGCAGCCACGGGACAAAGCTGGGACTTCCGAACACCGGGGAGCTGTTTTTT
-	-	TRBJ1-6	TRBV28	CASSPPRGVNSPLHF	TGTGCCAGCAGTCCCCCCCGGGGCGTGAATTCACCCCTCCACTTT
once	-	TRBJ2-1	TRBV27	CASSPGLLSYNEQFF	TGTGCCAGCAGCCCCGGACTACTTTCCTACAATGAGCAGTTCTTC
-	TRBD2	TRBJ2-1	TRBV28	CASSLRGTSGRVEQFF	TGTGCCAGCAGCCTTCGCGGGACTAGCGGGAGGGTTGAGCAGTTCTTC
-	-	TRBJ2-5	TRBV7-8	CASSSTTSLKTQYF	TGTGCCAGCAGCTCCACTACTAGCTTAAAGACCCAGTACTTC
few	TRBD2	TRBJ2-3	TRBV28	CASRTSGPTDTQYF	TGTGCCAGCAGAACTAGCGGACCCACAGATACGCAGTATTTT
-	-	TRBJ2-7	TRBV4-3	CASSQDLRHEQYF	TGCGCCAGCAGCCAAGACCTTCGACACGAGCAGTACTTC
-	-	TRBJ1-5	TRBV30	CAWSVSGGNQPQHF	TGTGCCTGGAGTGTAAGCGGAGGGAATCAGCCCCAGCATTTT
-	TRBD2	TRBJ2-3	TRBV6-5	CASSYSRSGRADTQYF	TGTGCCAGCAGTTACTCGAGAAGCGGGAGAGCCGATACGCAGTATTTT
-	-	TRBJ2-7	TRBV6-5	CASRFDSYEQYF	TGTGCCTCGAGGTTTGACAGCTACGAGCAGTACTTC
-	TRBD1	TRBJ1-1	TRBV24-1	CATTLHDGQGNTEAFF	TGTGCCACTACTTTACACGACGGACAGGGGAACACTGAAGCTTTCTTT
-	TRBD2	TRBJ2-1	TRBV9	CASSKGLAGEQFF	TGTGCCAGCAGTAAAGGACTAGCTGGTGAGCAGTTCTTC
-	-	TRBJ2-5	TRBV20-1	CSASPSWGDLETQYF	TGCAGTGCTAGTCCCTCCTGGGGGGACTTGGAGACCCAGTACTTC
-	-	TRBJ1-5	TRBV3-1/TRBV3-2	CASSQGRGGQPQHF	TGTGCCAGCAGCCAAGGCAGGGGCGGACAGCCCCAGCATTTT
-	-	TRBJ2-7	TRBV29-1	CSGRTGRDEQYF	TGCAGCGGAAGGACAGGGAGGGACGAGCAGTACTTC